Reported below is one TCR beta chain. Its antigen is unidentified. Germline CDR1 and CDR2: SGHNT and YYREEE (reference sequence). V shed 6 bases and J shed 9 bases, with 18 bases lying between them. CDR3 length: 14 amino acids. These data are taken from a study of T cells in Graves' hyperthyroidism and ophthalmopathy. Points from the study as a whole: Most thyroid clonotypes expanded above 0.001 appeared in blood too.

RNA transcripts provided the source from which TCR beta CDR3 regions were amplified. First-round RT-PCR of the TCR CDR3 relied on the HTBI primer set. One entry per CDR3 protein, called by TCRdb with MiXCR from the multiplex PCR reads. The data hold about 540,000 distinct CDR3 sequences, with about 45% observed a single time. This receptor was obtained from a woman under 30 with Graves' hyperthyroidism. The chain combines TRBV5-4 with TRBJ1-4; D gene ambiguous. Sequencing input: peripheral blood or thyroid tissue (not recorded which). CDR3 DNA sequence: TGTGCCAGCACAAGCGGGAGGGCAAGGAAAAAACTGTTTTTT. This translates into CASTSGRARKKLFF.